The 27 T cell receptor beta chains below come from one sample, sequenced in a study of shared clonotypes between healthy human individuals. Only in-frame clones appear in the TCRdb table, and some are missing; sequencing was by immunoSEQ multiplex PCR. This table has 650,000 to 750,000 clones, approximately 75% appearing once. The sequencing sample was made of memory CD4+ T cells sorted from blood. Sample subset: CD45RA-negative fraction. The origin of the receptors is a woman between 25 and 40 years old in good health.

On this clone itself: This may be a read error, as it is one base from a much larger clone. This sequence joins TRBV28 and TRBJ1-5; D not certain. The germline V and J ends were trimmed by 4 bases and 0 bases, with 1 base remaining between them. Germline CDR1 and CDR2: MDHEN and SYDVKM. The CDR3 length is 12 residues. The CDR3 DNA follows: TGTGCCAGCAGTTATAGCAATCAGCCCCAGCATTTT. Amino acid sequence: CASSYSNQPQHF.

This clone showed up just once. The V gene is TRBV18, the J gene TRBJ1-2, with no clear D. The CDR3 runs to 11 residues. V dropped 3 bases and J dropped 8 bases, with 7 bases sitting between them. Germline lookup yields CDR1 KGHSH and CDR2 LQKENI. CDR3 in amino acids: CASSPGGGYTF. CDR3 DNA sequence: TGTGCCAGCTCACCGGGCGGAGGCTACACCTTC.

This clone has at least ten counts. This rearrangement joins TRBV2 to TRBJ1-1; tentative D call: TRBD1 (5 bases). This CDR3 spans 16 amino acids. CDR1 is SNHLY, CDR2 FYNNEI, per germline. The V end was cut by 6 bases, the J end by 1 base, with 18 bases between. The CDR3 bases are TGTGCCAGCAGGGGGGGGAGCAGAGGAGGGAACACTGAAGCTTTCTTT. It is translated as CASRGGSRGGNTEAFF.

V is TRBV19 and J is TRBJ2-7; 12 nucleotides agree with TRBD2. Per the germline V gene, CDR1 is LNHDA and CDR2 is SQIVND (reference sequence). V was pared by 5 bases and J by 0 bases, with 8 bases of the junction left unmatched. This CDR3 has 17 residues. The CDR3 here is CASSYGTSGLSSYEQYF. The CDR3 coding sequence is TGTGCCAGTAGTTATGGGACTAGCGGGCTGAGCTCCTACGAGCAGTACTTC.

This clone has a handful of counts. The chain couples TRBV10-1 to TRBJ1-1; no firm D call. This CDR3 contains 14 residues. V was clipped by 2 bases and J by 1 base, with 8 bases between them. Germline CDR1 WNHNN, CDR2 SYGVQD (reference sequence). The CDR3 DNA reads as TGCGCCAGCAGTGAGACGGATAAGAACACTGAAGCTTTCTTT. Amino acids: CASSETDKNTEAFF.

About this clone: The DNA is left out, because the CDR3 cannot be placed on it with certainty; the CDR3 is given as TCRdb lists it. The rearrangement joins TRBV27 to TRBJ2-7; TRBD1 reflects the table's D call only, with no check against the DNA. Both ends counted, the CDR3 spans 14 residues. Germline CDR1 MNHEY, CDR2 SMNVEV (reference sequence). The CDR3 loop is CASSSSGQSYEQYF.

The chain uses TRBV4-1 and TRBJ2-3; 7 positions agree with TRBD2. The CDR3 extends over 15 amino acids. V shed 3 bases, J shed 2 bases, and the junction held 5 bases outside the gene matches. In germline, CDR1 is MGHRA, CDR2 YSYEKL. The CDR3 DNA reads TGCGCCAGCAGCCAGGGGGGGACGGACACAGATACGCAGTATTTT. As protein: CASSQGGTDTDTQYF.

A single count supports this clone. This sequence joins TRBV29-1 and TRBJ2-7, with D uncertain. Germline CDR1 is SQVTM and CDR2 is ANQGSEA. V was pared by 3 bases and J by 2 bases, with 11 bases between. CDR3 size: 13 residues. The CDR3 nucleotides are TGCAGCGTTGAGACTCCGGGTACCTACGAGCAGTACTTC. The encoded protein is CSVETPGTYEQYF.

This clone was detected only a few times. The chain uses TRBV2 and TRBJ2-1, with TRBD1 as a possible D gene (5 bases). Germline V gives CDR1 SNHLY, CDR2 FYNNEI. Trimming cost V 8 bases and J 4 bases, with 12 bases left between them. This CDR3 comprises 13 residues. CDR3 in amino acids: CASCKDNYNEQFF. CDR3 DNA sequence: TGTGCCAGCTGCAAGGACAATTACAATGAGCAGTTCTTC.

The rearrangement uses TRBV19 and TRBJ2-7; possible D gene TRBD1, 7 bases. Germline V lookup: CDR1 LNHDA, CDR2 SQIVND (reference sequence). This CDR3 region has 14 residues. Trimming stripped 4 bases from V and 3 bases from J, with 13 bases between. The chain's CDR3 is CASSRRGDSYEQYF. The DNA for the CDR3 is TGTGCCAGTAGTAGAAGGGGGGACAGCTACGAGCAGTACTTC. The full variable domain, in which reference TRBV19 and TRBJ2-7 provide the parts outside the CDR3, is DGGITQSPKYLFRKEGQNVTLSCEQNLNHDAMYWYRQDPGQGLRLIYYSQIVNDFQKGDIAEGYSVSREKKESFPLTVTSAQKNPTAFYLCASSRRGDSYEQYFGPGTRLTVT.

The genes are TRBV28 and TRBJ1-4; D is perhaps TRBD1 (5 bases). This CDR3 comprises 14 residues. Trimming cost V 6 bases and J 14 bases, with 22 bases left between them. Per the germline V gene, CDR1 is MDHEN and CDR2 is SYDVKM. CDR3 sequence (DNA): TGTGCCAGCAGCTATTCAAGGACGGCCGGGGGTCTGTTTTTT. Protein: CASSYSRTAGGLFF.

The V and J genes are TRBV6-6 and TRBJ2-7, with D hard to call. With 6 bases removed from V and 3 bases from J, the gap between germline ends came to 12 bases. The germline gives CDR1 MNHNY, CDR2 SVGAGI (reference sequence). The CDR3 consists of 13 residues. For the CDR3, the DNA is TGTGCCAGCAGGGGCCATAACATCTACGAGCAGTACTTC. Its translation: CASRGHNIYEQYF.

This chain links TRBV15 with TRBJ1-1, with a possible D match to TRBD1 (5 bases). CDR1 is LNHNV, CDR2 YYDKDF, per germline (reference sequence). The CDR3 loop spans 11 amino acids. Between the trimmed V and J ends, which lost 8 bases and 6 bases, there was a span of 10 bases. The CDR3 nucleotides are TGTGCCACCTTGGGGGGTGCTGAAGCTTTCTTT. Protein sequence: CATLGGAEAFF.

As to this clone: Other DNA sequences in the sample encode the same CDR3. The V call is TRBV5-1, the J call TRBJ2-5, with D possibly TRBD2 on 6 matching bases. The CDR3 runs 14 residues. Germline CDR1 SGHRS, CDR2 YFSETQ. Trimming removed 0 bases from V and 1 base from J, with 7 bases in between. The CDR3 protein is CASSLEAGQETQYF. As DNA, the CDR3 is TGCGCCAGCAGCTTGGAAGCGGGCCAAGAGACCCAGTACTTC.

The chain is built from TRBV29-1 and TRBJ2-6, with D hard to call. The CDR3 sequence is 13 residues long. CDR1 SQVTM and CDR2 ANQGSEA come from the germline V gene. Trimming pared 4 bases from V and 4 bases from J, leaving 8 bases between. The CDR3 sequence: CSVARTGANVLTF. For the CDR3, the DNA is TGCAGCGTTGCTAGGACCGGGGCCAACGTCCTGACTTTC. The complete variable domain, with remaining parts taken from reference TRBV29-1 and TRBJ2-6, reads SAVISQKPSRDICQRGTSLTIQCQVDSQVTMMFWYRQQPGQSLTLIATANQGSEATYESGFVIDKFPISRPNLTFSTLTVSNMSPEDSSIYLCSVARTGANVLTFGAGSRLTVL.

The V call is TRBV28, the J call TRBJ2-1; 7 bases are a match to TRBD2. The V and J ends lost 7 bases and 2 bases, in that order; junction bases with no gene match: 8. Germline CDR1 MDHEN, CDR2 SYDVKM. CDR3 size: 15 residues. The CDR3 bases are TGTGCCAGCACTATCGGGACTACCCCCTACAATGAGCAGTTCTTC. Translated, it gives CASTIGTTPYNEQFF.

V usage is TRBV29-1 and J usage is TRBJ2-5, with D possibly TRBD2 on 6 matching bases. The DNA end lines up better with TRBJ2-7; the J call may be wrong. This CDR3 has 12 residues. CDR1 is SQVTM, CDR2 ANQGSEA, per germline. DNA of the CDR3: TGCAGCGTTGATCGGGGGAGCCACGAGCAGTACTTC. This sequence encodes CSVDRGSHEQYF.

The CDR3 region has the DNA TGTGCCACCTCGGGGACCATCCCTTTGTACGAGCAGTACTTC. Encoded protein: CATSGTIPLYEQYF. The genes are TRBV28 and TRBJ2-7; D is perhaps TRBD1 or TRBD2 (5 bases each). Germline-derived CDR1 and CDR2 are MDHEN and SYDVKM. V lost 10 bases and J 4 bases, leaving 20 bases between the germline ends. This CDR3 spans 14 amino acids.

The chain employs TRBV27 and TRBJ2-2, with D hard to call. In germline, CDR1 is MNHEY, CDR2 SMNVEV (reference sequence). V lost 6 bases and J 0 bases, leaving 17 bases between the germline ends. This CDR3 is 17 amino acids long. The CDR3 reads CASSSKFRSSNTGELFF. The CDR3 coding sequence is TGTGCCAGCAGCTCTAAGTTTAGGAGTTCGAACACCGGGGAGCTGTTTTTT.

The chain uses TRBV5-1 and TRBJ2-1, with TRBD2 matching 8 bases. This CDR3 contains 17 residues. J was trimmed by 5 bases and V by 4 bases; bases with no gene match: 14. CDR1 is SGHRS, CDR2 YFSETQ, per germline. Here the CDR3 DNA reads TGCGCCAGCAGCCTTGAGCGGGAGAGCCCCCCCGACAATGAGCAGTTCTTC. This encodes CASSLERESPPDNEQFF.

This clone was picked up a small number of times. The V and J genes are TRBV5-4 and TRBJ2-1; possibly TRBD2 for D (7 bases). Trimming pared 4 bases from V and 0 bases from J, leaving 11 bases between. The V gene's germline CDR1 is SGHNT and CDR2 YYREEE (reference sequence). This CDR3 has 15 residues. This CDR3 reads CASSPGGLSYNEQFF. The CDR3 nucleotides are TGTGCCAGCAGCCCGGGGGGCCTCTCCTACAATGAGCAGTTCTTC.

The chain joins TRBV5-4 to TRBJ2-3; TRBD2 agrees at 9 bases. This CDR3 is built from 16 residues. V shed 1 base and J 2 bases; nucleotides not matched to a gene: 5. The germline V gene has CDR1 SGHNT and CDR2 YYREEE (reference sequence). CDR3 nucleotides: TGTGCCAGCAGCTTGAAAGCGGGAGGAAACACAGATACGCAGTATTTT. Its protein product is CASSLKAGGNTDTQYF.

This clone was seen repeatedly, ten times or more. CDR3 nucleotides: TGTGCCAGTAGTATAGCCGCGGCAAACCTAGCCAAAAACATTCAGTACTTC. Protein sequence: CASSIAAANLAKNIQYF. This chain connects TRBV19 to TRBJ2-4, with no clear D. The V gene's germline CDR1 is LNHDA and CDR2 SQIVND (reference sequence). The CDR3 sequence is 17 residues long. The V and J ends lost 1 base and 0 bases respectively, with 13 bases between them.

V and J are TRBV15 and TRBJ2-1, with a tentative D call TRBD2 (5 bases). The germline V and J ends were trimmed by 7 bases and 5 bases, with 15 bases remaining between them. The CDR3 is 14 amino acids. The germline gives CDR1 LNHNV, CDR2 YYDKDF (reference sequence). In nucleotides, the CDR3 is TGTGCCACCAAGAGGCGGGCTCAAGACAATGAGCAGTTCTTC. Its protein product is CATKRRAQDNEQFF.

The rearrangement links TRBV7-2 to TRBJ1-5; no reliable D call. This CDR3 has 13 residues. The V gene lost 5 bases and the J gene lost 1 base, with 6 bases spanning the gap. Germline V gene sequence: CDR1 SGHTA, CDR2 FQGNSA. In DNA, the CDR3 is TGTGCCAGCAGCGTAGGGAGCAATCAGCCCCAGCATTTT. It specifies CASSVGSNQPQHF.

This clone was seen repeatedly, ten times or more. The chain employs TRBV7-2 and TRBJ2-5, with TRBD2 matching 8 bases. CDR1 and CDR2 (germline): SGHTA, FQGNSA. The CDR3 consists of 15 residues. The J segment lost 4 bases and the V segment lost 1 base, leaving 5 bases of the junction unmatched. Written as DNA, the CDR3 is TGTGCCAGCAGCTTAGTTTCGGGAGGGGCAGAGACCCAGTACTTC. Amino acid sequence: CASSLVSGGAETQYF.

J is TRBJ1-1 and V is TRBV5-4; D ambiguous. CDR1 SGHNT and CDR2 YYREEE come from the germline V gene (reference sequence). Trimming removed 0 bases from V and 3 bases from J, with 9 bases in between. The CDR3 totals 14 residues. The CDR3 loop reads CASSLGAGDTEAFF. CDR3 coding DNA: TGTGCCAGCAGCTTGGGGGCTGGGGACACTGAAGCTTTCTTT.